This T cell receptor (beta chain) is drawn from a study of Ad26.COV2.S vaccination and SARS-CoV-2 variants. Study at large: Intramuscular Ad26.COV2.S doses were given once or twice, 56 days apart. Findings and limits, study-wide: Post-vaccination spike-specific CD8+ and CD4+ T cell responses reportedly had substantial breadth.

This clone was observed a handful of times. Its antigen is undetermined. Documented treatment: about 20 received Ad26.COV2.S at low or high dose, single or two shots; roughly five received placebo; per-sample allocation not given. Sampling took place 63 days after the first vaccine or placebo injection. The germline CDR1 and CDR2 sequences are SGHRS and YFSETQ. This CDR3 has 14 residues. Trimming pared 4 bases from V and 0 bases from J, leaving 11 bases between. This table comes from immunoSEQ multiplex PCR, and its TCRdb copy is limited to in-frame clones, with some not included. The table lists roughly 350,000 clones, approximately 90% of them singletons.

This sequence joins TRBV5-1 and TRBJ2-7; D is unresolved. Sequencing used peripheral blood, obtained in a trial of Ad26.COV2.S vaccine versus placebo. The clonotype was recovered from a person aged 18-60 years who received the Ad26.COV2.S COVID-19 vaccine or a placebo. The DNA for the CDR3 is TGCGCCAGCAGCCTTGACCCGAGCTCCTACGAGCAGTACTTC. Residues: CASSLDPSSYEQYF.